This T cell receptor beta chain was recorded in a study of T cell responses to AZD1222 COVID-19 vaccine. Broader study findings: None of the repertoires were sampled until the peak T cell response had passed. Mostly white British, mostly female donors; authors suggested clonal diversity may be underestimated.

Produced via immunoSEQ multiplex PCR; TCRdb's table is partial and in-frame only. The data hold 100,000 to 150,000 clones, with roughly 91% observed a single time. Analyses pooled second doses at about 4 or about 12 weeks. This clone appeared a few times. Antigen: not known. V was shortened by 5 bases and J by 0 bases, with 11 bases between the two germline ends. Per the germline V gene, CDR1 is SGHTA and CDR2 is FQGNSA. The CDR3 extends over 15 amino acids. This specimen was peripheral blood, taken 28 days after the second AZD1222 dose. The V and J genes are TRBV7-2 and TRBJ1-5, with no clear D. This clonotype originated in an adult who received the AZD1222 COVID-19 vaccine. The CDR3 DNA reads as TGTGCCAGCAGCCCGGACGGAACTAGCAATCAGCCCCAGCATTTT. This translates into CASSPDGTSNQPQHF.